This T cell receptor (beta chain) originates from a study of shared clonotypes between healthy human individuals. Naive CD8 populations comprised CD45RO-negative cells positively selected for CCR7, excluding terminally differentiated effector memory CD45RA+ cells. This CDR3 spans 14 amino acids. V dropped 2 bases and J dropped 3 bases, with 9 bases sitting between them. Germline CDR1 reads MNHNS; CDR2 reads SASEGT. The method was immunoSEQ multiplex PCR; TCRdb's version includes in-frame clones alone and lacks a portion of them. The sample lists approximately 1.9 million clones, roughly 93% seen once, with more than 1.5% in the top ten.

Specimen: naive CD8+ T cells from PBMCs. The J gene is TRBJ2-3, the V gene TRBV6-1; D is unresolved. This clonotype was sampled from a man between 18 and 29 years old in good health. Some clones in this sample may be carry-over from other donors' samples. The CDR3, as DNA: TGTGCCAGCAGTGAATTTTTCGAGACAGATACGCAGTATTTT. Amino acids: CASSEFFETDTQYF.